This entry lists 21 T cell receptor beta chains sequenced from one sample in a study of STAT5B mutations in CD4+ large granular lymphocyte leukemia. Sequenced by immunoSEQ multiplex PCR; TCRdb stores in-frame clones only, minus some. The data contain 30,000 to 40,000 clones, roughly 71% of them singletons. The sequenced sample consisted of CD4+ T cells from blood buffy coats. The receptor set was obtained from a human donor in good health.

This clone was recorded only once. The rearrangement uses TRBV12-5 and TRBJ2-3, with 7 bases identical to TRBD1. V dropped 7 bases and J dropped 3; count of bases not matched to a gene: 7. This CDR3 is built from 14 residues. Germline CDR1 is LGHNT and CDR2 is FRNRAP. The DNA of the CDR3 is TGTGCTAGTGTAAAGGGGGCAGGGACAGATACGCAGTATTTT. Protein sequence: CASVKGAGTDTQYF.

The CDR3 sequence is CAIRGQGDQPQHF. The CDR3 DNA follows: TGTGCCATCAGGGGACAGGGGGACCAGCCCCAGCATTTT. The genes are TRBV10-3 and TRBJ1-5, with 11 bases fitting TRBD1. CDR1 ENHRY and CDR2 SYGVKD come from the germline V gene. This CDR3 region has 13 residues. The junction had 2 bases not matched to a gene; V was cut back by 6 bases and J by 7 bases.

V usage is TRBV11-2 and J usage is TRBJ1-6; D ambiguous. The CDR3 loop spans 12 amino acids. Deletions cut 1 base from V and 7 bases from J, with 2 bases between. CDR1 is SGHAT and CDR2 is FQNNGV in the germline V gene. The CDR3 spells CASSLVNSPLHF. The CDR3 nucleotides read TGTGCCAGCAGCTTAGTAAATTCACCCCTCCACTTT.

This clone was seen just once. V usage is TRBV14 and J usage is TRBJ2-3; D gene uncertain. V lost 4 bases, J lost 3 bases, and 14 bases lay in between. Germline CDR1 reads SGHDN; CDR2 reads FVKESK. The CDR3 is 15 amino acids. CDR3 nucleotides: TGTGCCAGCAGCCTTAAGGTGACACGGACAGATACGCAGTATTTT. The encoded protein is CASSLKVTRTDTQYF.

This clone turned up a few times. J is TRBJ1-1 and V is TRBV7-9; no reliable D call. From germline, CDR1 is SEHNR and CDR2 FQNEAQ (reference sequence). The CDR3 is made up of 15 amino acids. Deletions cut 3 bases from V and 0 bases from J, with 11 bases between. In nucleotides, the CDR3 is TGTGCCAGCAGCTTGTGGGCAGACCTGAACACTGAAGCTTTCTTT. The encoded protein is CASSLWADLNTEAFF.

This chain joins TRBV9 and TRBJ2-6, with D possibly being TRBD2 (6 bases). Trimming shortened V by 1 base and J by 5 bases, and 10 bases separated the two germline ends. The germline gives CDR1 SGDLS, CDR2 YYNGEE. The CDR3 sequence is 15 residues long. CDR3 in amino acids: CASSVMGTRANVLTF. CDR3 DNA: TGTGCCAGCAGCGTAATGGGGACTCGGGCCAACGTCCTGACTTTC. Full variable domain (missing parts from reference TRBV9 and TRBJ2-6): DSGVTQTPKHLITATGQRVTLRCSPRSGDLSVYWYQQSLDQGLQFLIQYYNGEERAKGNILERFSAQQFPDLHSELNLSSLELGDSALYFCASSVMGTRANVLTFGAGSRLTVL.

The chain carries TRBV9 and TRBJ2-7, with 7 positions matching TRBD2. CDR1 and CDR2 from the germline V gene are SGDLS and YYNGEE. Losses at the gene ends were 4 bases for V and 0 bases for J; bases not matched to a gene: 7. CDR3 length equals 15 residues. The CDR3 coding sequence is TGTGCCAGCAGCCCGACCGGGACTATCTCCTACGAGCAGTACTTC. Protein: CASSPTGTISYEQYF.

The rearrangement links TRBV5-6 to TRBJ2-1, with 10 bases aligning to TRBD2. V lost 3 bases and J lost 8; bases outside the gene matches: 11. The CDR3 extends over 16 amino acids. Germline V gives CDR1 SGHDT, CDR2 YYEEEE. The CDR3 DNA sequence: TGTGCCAGCAGCTCCCCAAGCGGGGGGGCGGTAGATGAGCAGTTCTTC. Protein: CASSSPSGGAVDEQFF. The full variable domain, its missing parts supplied by reference TRBV5-6 and TRBJ2-1, is DAGVTQSPTHLIKTRGQQVTLRCSPKSGHDTVSWYQQALGQGPQFIFQYYEEEERQRGNFPDRFSGHQFPNYSSELNVNALLLGDSALYLCASSSPSGGAVDEQFFGPGTRLTVL.

The chain recombines TRBV10-2 with TRBJ2-7, with D possibly being TRBD1 (5 bases). Trimming removed 2 bases at V and 1 base at J, with 12 bases between. CDR1 and CDR2 (germline): WSHSY, SAAADI. CDR3 length: 15 amino acids. The CDR3 region is CASSEGREGSYEQYF. The CDR3 coding sequence is TGCGCCAGCAGTGAGGGCAGGGAAGGATCCTACGAGCAGTACTTC.

This chain links TRBV6-6 with TRBJ1-5; D ambiguous. V was pared by 10 bases and J by 5 bases, with 12 bases between. The CDR3 covers 12 residues. Per the germline V gene, CDR1 is MNHNY and CDR2 is SVGAGI (reference sequence). The CDR3 region is CATPLWDQPQHF. The CDR3 nucleotides read TGTGCCACCCCGTTGTGGGATCAGCCCCAGCATTTT.

The chain is built from TRBV5-4 and TRBJ2-7; possible D gene TRBD1, 6 bases. The germline CDR1 and CDR2 sequences are SGHNT and YYREEE (reference sequence). The CDR3 length is 15 residues. Trimming removed 0 bases at V and 0 bases at J, with 10 bases between. CDR3 protein: CASSLAGASSYEQYF. CDR3 bases: TGTGCCAGCAGCTTGGCAGGGGCGAGCTCCTACGAGCAGTACTTC. Full variable domain (outside the CDR3, taken from reference TRBV5-4 and TRBJ2-7): ETGVTQSPTHLIKTRGQQVTLRCSSQSGHNTVSWYQQALGQGPQFIFQYYREEENGRGNFPPRFSGLQFPNYSSELNVNALELDDSALYLCASSLAGASSYEQYFGPGTRLTVT.

This clone was recorded only once. The genes are TRBV2 and TRBJ2-3; 9 bases fit TRBD2. The V and J ends lost 3 bases and 2 bases, in that order; junction bases with no gene match: 3. Germline V gene sequence: CDR1 SNHLY, CDR2 FYNNEI. The CDR3 totals 15 residues. The CDR3 DNA reads as TGTGCCAGCAGTGACGAGGGACTAGCCACAGATACGCAGTATTTT. Its protein is CASSDEGLATDTQYF.

The J gene is TRBJ2-7, the V gene TRBV21-1; TRBD2 was called by the table and not checked on the DNA. TRBV21-1 is noted as a pseudogene. The CDR3 totals 16 residues. The CDR3: CASSKARMVEAYEQYF. The CDR3 DNA is TGTGCCAGCAGCAAAGCGCGTATGGTAGAAGCCTACGAGCAGTACTTC.

V is TRBV7-8 and J is TRBJ2-3; D is undetermined. Germline CDR1 and CDR2: SGHVS and FQNEAQ. The CDR3 contains 13 residues. V was cut by 3 bases and J by 0 bases, with 4 bases left in between. The CDR3 coding sequence is TGTGCCAGCAGCTTTCAAAGCACAGATACGCAGTATTTT. Protein: CASSFQSTDTQYF.

The count of this clone is one. The J gene is TRBJ2-2, the V gene TRBV7-2; 13 bases line up with TRBD2. Trimming at V came to 0 bases and at J to 4 bases, leaving 8 bases not matched to a gene. CDR1 and CDR2 from the germline V gene are SGHTA and FQGNSA. The CDR3 runs to 19 residues. CDR3 nucleotides: TGTGCCAGCAGCTTAGCAAGGCCAACTAGCGGGGGGGCCACCGGGGAGCTGTTTTTT. It yields the protein CASSLARPTSGGATGELFF.

The CDR3 DNA reads TGTGCCAGCAGGATCCGGGGCCTCCAAGAGACCCAGTACTTC. Translation: CASRIRGLQETQYF. The chain employs TRBV7-2 and TRBJ2-5; D is possibly TRBD1 or TRBD2 (5 bases each). Trimming stripped 6 bases from V and 1 base from J, with 12 bases between. Germline V gene sequence: CDR1 SGHTA, CDR2 FQGNSA. The CDR3 covers 14 residues.

This rearrangement joins TRBV27 to TRBJ2-7; a weak D match, TRBD1 (5 bases). The CDR3 contains 22 residues. Between the trimmed V and J ends, which lost 5 bases and 6 bases, there was a span of 41 bases. Germline values: CDR1 MNHEY, CDR2 SMNVEV (reference sequence). CDR3 bases: TGTGCCAGCAGTCCCACCCACAGGATAAGTTCCGACCGATACTCTACGAAATCCGAGCAGTACTTC. Translated: CASSPTHRISSDRYSTKSEQYF.

This chain links TRBV19 with TRBJ1-6, with 7 nucleotides matching TRBD1. The germline V gene encodes CDR1 LNHDA and CDR2 SQIVND (reference sequence). J gave up 9 bases and V 5 bases, and 16 bases lay outside the gene matches. CDR3 length: 17 residues. The CDR3 region is CASSARTGLVSPSPLHF. The CDR3 DNA reads as TGTGCCAGTAGTGCGCGGACAGGACTCGTTTCTCCTTCACCCCTCCACTTT.

This sequence joins TRBV13 and TRBJ2-3; 7 bases agree with TRBD2. Per the germline V gene, CDR1 is PRHDT and CDR2 is FYEKMQ (reference sequence). The V and J ends lost 5 bases and 6 bases, in that order; junction bases with no gene match: 14. The CDR3 consists of 16 residues. The CDR3: CASSRPGAGEPDTQYF. The CDR3 bases are TGTGCCAGCAGCCGGCCCGGGGCGGGGGAACCCGATACGCAGTATTTT.

The chain carries TRBV30 and TRBJ2-7; 9 nucleotides match TRBD1. The V segment lost 1 base and the J segment 2 bases; nucleotides outside the gene matches: 6. CDR3 length: 15 amino acids. The germline V gene encodes CDR1 GTSNPN and CDR2 SVGIG (reference sequence). CDR3 coding DNA: TGTGCCTGGAGTGGGGACAGGGAAGTCACCTACGAGCAGTACTTC. It codes for CAWSGDREVTYEQYF.

The chain recombines TRBV5-1 with TRBJ1-6, with 8 positions matching TRBD1. The CDR3 has 17 residues. V was clipped by 0 bases and J by 9 bases; unmatched bases: 11. CDR1 and CDR2 (germline): SGHRS, YFSETQ. CDR3 region: CASSLANTDRGASPLHF. CDR3 in DNA: TGCGCCAGCAGCTTGGCGAATACCGACAGGGGCGCTTCACCCCTCCACTTT.